These T cell receptor beta chains were read from a single sample in a study of T cells after yellow fever vaccination. TCRdb reanalysed the 5' RACE reads using MiXCR and keeps one entry per CDR3 protein. The sample contains some 500,000 distinct CDR3 sequences, approximately 13% of which appear only once. Sample: PBMCs, taken on the day of the yellow fever booster vaccination. The receptors come from a man aged 25 to 40 who received the YFV17D yellow fever vaccine. Each CDR3 is given with its conserved first and last residue. A D gene is named only where the DNA matches it firmly. Not all rows give a size; the values are once, few, many and, for expanded clones, a class.

cdr3_aa cdr3_nt j_call v_call clone_size d_call
CASPLGANVLTF TGTGCCAGTCCACTGGGGGCCAACGTCCTGACTTTC TRBJ2-6 TRBV11-2 - -
CSAITGADTGELFF TGCAGTGCTATAACAGGGGCGGACACCGGGGAGCTGTTTTTT TRBJ2-2 TRBV20-1 few TRBD1
CASNRPPDTQYF TGTGCCAGTAACCGACCCCCAGATACGCAGTATTTT TRBJ2-3 TRBV19 - -
CATRYYESSYNEQFF TGCGCCACCCGATACTACGAGAGCTCCTACAATGAGCAGTTCTTC TRBJ2-1 TRBV5-1 few -
CAISDWETQYF TGTGCCATCAGTGATTGGGAGACCCAGTACTTC TRBJ2-5 TRBV10-3 - -
CASSRYRDPQHF TGTGCCAGTAGTAGATACCGGGACCCCCAGCATTTT TRBJ1-5 TRBV19 - -
CASSLTGRGLETQYF TGCGCCAGCAGCTTGACGGGCAGGGGATTAGAGACCCAGTACTTC TRBJ2-5 TRBV5-1 many -
CASSVRGNQPQHF TGTGCCAGCAGCGTACGGGGGAATCAGCCCCAGCATTTT TRBJ1-5 TRBV7-2 - -
CALTNASGRARSEQYF TGTGCCCTGACGAATGCTAGCGGGAGGGCCCGGAGTGAGCAGTACTTC TRBJ2-7 TRBV7-9 - TRBD2
CASSSDSGRAYEQYF TGTGCCAGCAGCTCCGATAGCGGGAGGGCCTACGAGCAGTACTTC TRBJ2-7 TRBV4-2 few TRBD2
CASSFTSGRADTQYF TGTGCCAGCAGCTTCACTAGCGGGAGGGCAGATACGCAGTATTTT TRBJ2-3 TRBV11-3 few TRBD2
CSLAGEGQAFF TGCAGCCTTGCAGGGGAAGGGCAAGCTTTCTTT TRBJ1-1 TRBV29-1 - -
CASSRGLARMVEQYF TGTGCCAGCAGCCGGGGCCTCGCCCGGATGGTCGAGCAGTACTTC TRBJ2-7 TRBV7-2 - -
CASSYGLKNTYEQYF TGTGCCAGCAGTTACGGACTCAAAAACACCTACGAGCAGTACTTC TRBJ2-7 TRBV6-5 - -
CASSLRLAGYQETQYF TGTGCCAGCAGCCTCCGACTAGCGGGTTATCAAGAGACCCAGTACTTC TRBJ2-5 TRBV3-1 few TRBD2
CSATGQGMAYEQYF TGCAGTGCTACCGGACAGGGGATGGCCTACGAGCAGTACTTC TRBJ2-7 TRBV20-1 - TRBD1
CASSSWRGQETQYF TGTGCCAGCAGCTCTTGGAGGGGGCAAGAGACCCAGTACTTC TRBJ2-5 TRBV12-3/TRBV12-4 few -
CSVVGTPSTDTQYF TGCAGCGTTGTCGGGACCCCGAGCACAGATACGCAGTATTTT TRBJ2-3 TRBV29-1 few -
CATSSTERTIGPLHF TGTGCCACCAGCTCAACAGAGCGGACTATAGGACCCCTCCACTTT TRBJ1-6 TRBV15 few -
CASSLARLSSYNEQFF TGTGCCAGCAGCTTGGCCCGATTAAGCTCCTACAATGAGCAGTTCTTC TRBJ2-1 TRBV5-4 - -
CSARDLAGRGQPQHF TGCAGTGCTAGAGATTTGGCAGGGCGCGGTCAGCCCCAGCATTTT TRBJ1-5 TRBV20-1 - -
CASRVGPGTDNYGYTF TGTGCCAGCAGAGTTGGTCCCGGGACTGACAACTATGGCTACACCTTC TRBJ1-2 TRBV5-4 - -
CASSWGPDQPQHF TGTGCCAGCAGCTGGGGCCCTGATCAGCCCCAGCATTTT TRBJ1-5 TRBV7-2 - -
CASREAGVGIAKNIQYF TGTGCCAGCAGGGAGGCCGGTGTGGGAATAGCCAAAAACATTCAGTACTTC TRBJ2-4 TRBV6-1 - -
CASTFPGTSNEQFF TGTGCCAGCACCTTTCCCGGGACTAGCAATGAGCAGTTCTTC TRBJ2-1 TRBV2 - TRBD2
CSARDLTPGRGGPTDTQYF TGCAGTGCTAGAGATCTAACACCTGGCCGGGGAGGGCCAACAGATACGCAGTATTTT TRBJ2-3 TRBV20-1 - TRBD2
CSIYSDRADEQYF TGCAGCATTTATTCGGACAGGGCCGACGAGCAGTACTTC TRBJ2-7 TRBV29-1 - TRBD1
CASSDGGLAYNEQFF TGTGCCAGCAGTGATGGGGGACTAGCTTACAATGAGCAGTTCTTC TRBJ2-1 TRBV6-1 few TRBD2
CASSLAMYEQYF TGTGCCAGCAGCTTAGCGATGTACGAGCAGTACTTC TRBJ2-7 TRBV7-9 - -
CASIGHYNEQFF TGTGCCAGCATAGGGCATTACAATGAGCAGTTCTTC TRBJ2-1 TRBV25-1 few -
CASSTLGQGPHEQYF TGCGCCAGCAGCACGCTAGGACAGGGCCCTCACGAGCAGTACTTC TRBJ2-7 TRBV5-1 few TRBD1
CASSLNAGTSGYEQYF TGCGCCAGCAGCTTGAATGCCGGGACTAGCGGCTACGAGCAGTACTTC TRBJ2-7 TRBV5-1 few TRBD2
CASSQGGTSEQETQYF TGTGCCAGCAGCCAAGGCGGGACTAGCGAGCAAGAGACCCAGTACTTC TRBJ2-5 TRBV4-2 many TRBD2
CASSPLTYNEQFF TGTGCCAGCAGCCCCCTTACCTACAATGAGCAGTTCTTC TRBJ2-1 TRBV7-2 - -
CASIETAGGETQYF TGCGCCAGCATAGAGACTGCAGGAGGGGAGACCCAGTACTTC TRBJ2-5 TRBV10-2 - -
CASSSGAGGVKAYEQYF TGTGCCAGCTCATCAGGGGCGGGAGGTGTGAAAGCCTACGAGCAGTACTTC TRBJ2-7 TRBV12-3/TRBV12-4 - TRBD2
CASSLTLGGDEQFF TGTGCCAGCAGCTTAACTCTTGGGGGGGATGAGCAGTTCTTC TRBJ2-1 TRBV7-6 - TRBD2
CSARAAGVDEQFF TGCAGTGCTAGAGCAGCGGGAGTCGATGAGCAGTTCTTC TRBJ2-1 TRBV20-1 few TRBD2
CASSQDSDTQYF TGTGCCAGCAGCCAAGATTCCGATACGCAGTATTTT TRBJ2-3 TRBV14 many -
CASSVGTIGTDTQYF TGTGCCAGCAGCGTAGGGACTATCGGCACAGATACGCAGTATTTT TRBJ2-3 TRBV9 - -
CATSDPNPAGGPGEQFF TGTGCCACCAGTGACCCTAATCCAGCGGGAGGGCCTGGAGAGCAGTTCTTC TRBJ2-1 TRBV24-1 few TRBD2
CASSSGTRPGTGELFF TGTGCCAGCAGCTCCGGGACCCGCCCGGGCACCGGGGAGCTGTTTTTT TRBJ2-2 TRBV12-3/TRBV12-4 many -
CASSSQGDSTDTQYF TGTGCCAGCAGCTCCCAGGGGGACAGCACAGATACGCAGTATTTT TRBJ2-3 TRBV5-6 - TRBD1
CASSQKAGNTIYF TGTGCCAGCAGTCAAAAGGCGGGAAACACCATATATTTT TRBJ1-3 TRBV28 - -
CASSSRTSMAEQYF TGTGCCAGCAGTTCTCGGACTAGCATGGCCGAGCAGTACTTC TRBJ2-7 TRBV6-5 - TRBD2
CASAPEVSDTQYF TGTGCCAGCGCCCCTGAGGTCTCAGATACGCAGTATTTT TRBJ2-3 TRBV7-9 few -
CAISVSGTNQETQYF TGTGCCATCAGCGTCTCCGGGACAAATCAAGAGACCCAGTACTTC TRBJ2-5 TRBV10-3 few -
CSVEGGQGANEQFF TGCAGCGTTGAAGGTGGGCAGGGCGCGAATGAGCAGTTCTTC TRBJ2-1 TRBV29-1 - -
CASSPVGREGQNNEQFF TGTGCCAGCAGCCCCGTTGGGCGGGAGGGCCAGAACAATGAGCAGTTCTTC TRBJ2-1 TRBV14 - TRBD2
CSAAQSLTEAFF TGCAGTGCTGCCCAGTCACTCACTGAAGCTTTCTTT TRBJ1-1 TRBV20-1 - -
CASGPGGVQPQHF TGTGCCAGCGGTCCGGGGGGCGTTCAGCCCCAGCATTTT TRBJ1-5 TRBV6-1 - -
CSVCPPVSYNEQFF TGCAGCGTCTGCCCTCCGGTTAGCTACAATGAGCAGTTCTTC TRBJ2-1 TRBV29-1 - -